This T cell receptor beta chain was observed in a study of cytomegalovirus exposure and HLA in healthy donors. This CDR3 region has 13 residues. V lost 5 bases and J 5 bases, leaving 13 bases between the germline ends. The germline CDR1 and CDR2 sequences are SGHTA and FQGNSA. 60 Vbeta and 13 Jbeta primers were used in PCR. Some clones are missing from TCRdb's copy, which holds only in-frame ones; the method was immunoSEQ multiplex PCR. The repertoire consists of around 150,000 clones, with around 79% occurring once and the leading ten covering around 0.97%. The sequenced material came from PBMCs. This clonotype originated in a woman between 45 and 60 years old in good health and CMV-seropositive. This chain links TRBV7-2 with TRBJ2-7; D is perhaps TRBD1 (7 bases). CDR3 amino acids: CASSRQGGDEQYF. CDR3 sequence (DNA): TGTGCCAGCAGCCGACAGGGAGGTGACGAGCAGTACTTC.